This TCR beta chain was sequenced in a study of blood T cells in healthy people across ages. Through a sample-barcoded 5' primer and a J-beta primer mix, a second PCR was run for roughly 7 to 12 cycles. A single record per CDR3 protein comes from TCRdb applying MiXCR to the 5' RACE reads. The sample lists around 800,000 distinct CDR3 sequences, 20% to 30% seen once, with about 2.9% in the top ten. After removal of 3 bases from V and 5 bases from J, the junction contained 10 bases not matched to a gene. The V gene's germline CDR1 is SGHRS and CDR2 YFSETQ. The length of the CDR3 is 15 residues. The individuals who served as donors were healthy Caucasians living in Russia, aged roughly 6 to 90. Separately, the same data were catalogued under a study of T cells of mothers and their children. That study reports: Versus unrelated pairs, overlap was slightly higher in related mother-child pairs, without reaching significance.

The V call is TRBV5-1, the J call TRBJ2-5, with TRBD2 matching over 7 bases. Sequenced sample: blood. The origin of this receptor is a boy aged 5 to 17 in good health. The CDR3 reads CASSYTSAPVETQYF. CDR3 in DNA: TGCGCCAGCAGCTACACTAGCGCCCCGGTGGAGACCCAGTACTTC.